Below are 27 T cell receptor beta chains sequenced from a single sample in a study of cytotoxic CD8 clonotypes in ibrutinib-treated CLL. Using immunoSEQ multiplex PCR, the repertoire was profiled, and TCRdb retains in-frame clones only, with some absent. The table shows about 43,000 clones, with 60% to 80% occurring only once. This specimen consisted of PBMCs, obtained after 12 months of ibrutinib treatment. All receptors come from a human donor with chronic lymphocytic leukemia.

This clone was counted once. The chain carries TRBV7-3 and TRBJ2-2, with D tentatively TRBD2 (5 bases). Germline V gene sequence: CDR1 SGHTA, CDR2 FQGTGA. Trimming left V 3 bases short and J 0 bases short, with 8 bases between. CDR3 size: 15 residues. Here the CDR3 DNA reads TGTGCCAGCAGCTTCGCGGGTCCGAACACCGGGGAGCTGTTTTTT. It specifies CASSFAGPNTGELFF.

V usage is TRBV28 and J usage is TRBJ1-6; TRBD1 aligns across 7 bases. The V and J ends lost 6 bases and 9 bases, in that order; junction bases with no gene match: 5. Germline V gene lookup returns CDR1 MDHEN and CDR2 SYDVKM. The CDR3 contains 13 residues. In nucleotides, the CDR3 is TGTGCCAGCAGGGGGACAGACGGTTCACCCCTCCACTTT. Translated, it gives CASRGTDGSPLHF.

By its share, this clone is large. This chain uses TRBV4-1 with TRBJ2-6; D may be TRBD1 (5 bases). Germline values: CDR1 MGHRA, CDR2 YSYEKL. Trimming pared 0 bases from V and 8 bases from J, leaving 11 bases between. This CDR3 spans 15 amino acids. The CDR3 protein is CASSQDWGPSNVLTF. In DNA form, the CDR3 reads TGCGCCAGCAGCCAAGATTGGGGCCCCTCCAACGTCCTGACTTTC.

The gene calls are TRBV5-1 and TRBJ2-7, with a tentative D call TRBD1 (7 bases). V gave up 3 bases and J gave up 0 bases, with 16 bases separating them. The CDR3 is made up of 16 amino acids. Germline values: CDR1 SGHRS, CDR2 YFSETQ. The CDR3 is CASSSLAGQFSYEQYF. The CDR3 bases are TGCGCCAGCAGCTCCTTGGCGGGACAGTTCTCCTACGAGCAGTACTTC. Filled out from reference TRBV5-1 and TRBJ2-7, the complete variable domain reads KAGVTQTPRYLIKTRGQQVTLSCSPISGHRSVSWYQQTPGQGLQFLFEYFSETQRNKGNFPGRFSGRQFSNSRSEMNVSTLELGDSALYLCASSSLAGQFSYEQYFGPGTRLTVT.

This chain links TRBV2 with TRBJ2-2; D perhaps matches TRBD1 (6 bases). CDR1 is SNHLY and CDR2 is FYNNEI in the germline V gene. This CDR3 has 12 residues. V was shortened by 3 bases and J by 16 bases, with 15 bases between the two germline ends. The CDR3 DNA reads TGTGCCAGCAGTGATAATAACAGGGTGGGGTTTTTT. Translated, it gives CASSDNNRVGFF.

The rearrangement joins TRBV14 to TRBJ1-6, with D perhaps matching TRBD1 (5 bases). The germline V and J ends were trimmed by 8 bases and 10 bases, with 18 bases remaining between them. CDR3 length: 14 residues. Germline V lookup: CDR1 SGHDN, CDR2 FVKESK. The CDR3 protein is CASAPRGVSSPLHF. DNA of the CDR3: TGTGCCAGCGCACCGAGGGGCGTTAGCTCACCCCTCCACTTT.

This chain uses TRBV7-2 with TRBJ2-7; possible D gene TRBD1, 6 bases. V shed 5 bases and J shed 3 bases, with 14 bases lying between them. The CDR3 runs to 14 residues. Germline V gene sequence: CDR1 SGHTA, CDR2 FQGNSA. CDR3 in amino acids: CASSLGGDHYEQYF. The CDR3 DNA reads as TGTGCCAGCAGCCTAGGGGGTGACCACTACGAGCAGTACTTC.

The chain couples TRBV7-9 to TRBJ1-1; D not resolved. The V end was cut by 6 bases, the J end by 4 bases, with 12 bases between. The CDR3 is 13 residues long. From germline, CDR1 is SEHNR and CDR2 FQNEAQ (reference sequence). CDR3 amino acids: CASSPVRGTEAFF. The DNA for the CDR3 is TGTGCCAGCAGTCCAGTAAGAGGCACTGAAGCTTTCTTT.

J is TRBJ1-6 and V is TRBV28, with no clear D. This CDR3 comprises 13 residues. From germline, CDR1 is MDHEN and CDR2 SYDVKM. Trimming cost V 7 bases and J 7 bases, with 11 bases left between them. CDR3 sequence (DNA): TGTGCCAGCACCAAGGACGGAAATTCACCCCTCCACTTT. Translating it yields CASTKDGNSPLHF.

This clone appeared a few times. The chain employs TRBV5-1 and TRBJ2-5; 9 positions match TRBD2. Germline V CDR1 and CDR2: SGHRS, YFSETQ. V lost 4 bases to trimming and J lost 5 bases; unmatched junction nucleotides: 3. This CDR3 is built from 13 residues. The chain's CDR3 is CASSGGGGETQYF. The CDR3 region has the DNA TGCGCCAGCAGCGGCGGGGGGGGCGAGACCCAGTACTTC.

This chain uses TRBV7-9 with TRBJ1-2; TRBD1 aligns across 9 bases. Per germline, CDR1 SEHNR and CDR2 FQNEAQ (reference sequence). J lost 4 bases, V lost 5 bases, and 8 bases had no gene match. CDR3 length equals 15 residues. CDR3 DNA sequence: TGTGCCAGCAGCCCAGCCGGGACAGGGACCTATGGCTACACCTTC. This gives the protein CASSPAGTGTYGYTF.

The table lists this clone with a few counts. This CDR3 is CASSQGVLKNTGELFF. CDR3 sequence (DNA): TGCGCCAGCAGCCAGGGAGTACTCAAGAACACCGGGGAGCTGTTTTTT. J is TRBJ2-2 and V is TRBV4-1, with TRBD2 as a possible D gene (5 bases). Germline CDR1 and CDR2: MGHRA and YSYEKL. The CDR3 runs 16 residues. V shed 3 bases and J shed 1 base, with 12 bases lying between them.

The chain couples TRBV18 to TRBJ2-2; TRBD1 agrees at 8 bases. Germline V gene data show CDR1 as KGHSH and CDR2 as LQKENI. After removal of 6 bases from V and 4 bases from J, the junction contained 4 bases not matched to a gene. There are 14 residues in the CDR3. For the CDR3, the DNA is TGTGCCAGCTCCGGACAGGGACCCACCGGGGAGCTGTTTTTT. It translates to CASSGQGPTGELFF.

The rearrangement joins TRBV6-5 to TRBJ2-1; weak D call: TRBD2 (5 bases). Germline loops: CDR1 MNHEY, CDR2 SVGAGI. This CDR3 region has 14 residues. Trimming removed 4 bases from V and 2 bases from J, with 9 bases in between. CDR3 nucleotide sequence: TGTGCCAGCAGTTCCACGGGGACCTACAATGAGCAGTTCTTC. It is translated as CASSSTGTYNEQFF.

As for this clone: Mismatch with germline at one junction end may stem from a read error. The rearrangement uses TRBV7-6 and TRBJ2-1, with TRBD2 identical over 11 bases. Germline V gives CDR1 SGHVS, CDR2 FNYEAQ. The CDR3 totals 13 residues. The CDR3 coding sequence is TGTGCCAGCAGTTTAGCGGGGGGGTCCGAGCAGTTCTTC. It codes for CASSLAGGSEQFF.

This clone was found once. The chain employs TRBV7-2 and TRBJ1-2, with 10 bases that match TRBD1. This CDR3 contains 14 residues. V lost 0 bases, J lost 7 bases, and 2 bases stayed unmatched. Germline lookup yields CDR1 SGHTA and CDR2 FQGNSA. The CDR3, as DNA: TGTGCCAGCAGCTTAGCTTGGACAGGGGGTGGCTACACCTTC. This sequence encodes CASSLAWTGGGYTF.

The chain is built from TRBV6-1 and TRBJ1-4, with D perhaps TRBD1 (6 bases). Per germline, CDR1 MNHNS and CDR2 SASEGT. V dropped 1 base and J dropped 2 bases, with 8 bases sitting between them. The CDR3 covers 15 residues. The CDR3 protein is CASSEGQDTNEKLFF. The CDR3 bases are TGTGCCAGCAGTGAAGGACAGGACACTAATGAAAAACTGTTTTTT.

The V and J genes are TRBV5-1 and TRBJ2-3; tentative D call: TRBD1 (6 bases). Looked up from germline, CDR1 is SGHRS and CDR2 is YFSETQ. Trimming removed 4 bases at V and 7 bases at J, with 16 bases between. The CDR3 consists of 14 residues. The CDR3 region is CASSPLRDKYTQYF. CDR3 nucleotide sequence: TGCGCCAGCAGCCCGCTCCGGGACAAATATACGCAGTATTTT.

The V call is TRBV7-8, the J call TRBJ1-3; the D is unclear. With 4 bases removed from V and 0 bases from J, the gap between germline ends came to 1 base. Germline V gene sequence: CDR1 SGHVS, CDR2 FQNEAQ. The CDR3 loop spans 12 amino acids. CDR3 in amino acids: CASSYSGNTIYF. The CDR3 bases are TGTGCCAGCAGCTACTCTGGAAACACCATATATTTT.

The CDR3 DNA sequence: TGTGCCAGCAGCTTAGGGGTACTAGCGGGGGGTATGAATGAGCAGTTCTTC. Encoded protein: CASSLGVLAGGMNEQFF. The chain couples TRBV11-2 to TRBJ2-1; 12 nucleotides line up with TRBD2. J was trimmed by 7 bases and V by 1 base; bases with no gene match: 8. CDR1 and CDR2 (germline): SGHAT, FQNNGV. This CDR3 comprises 17 residues.

This sequence joins TRBV28 and TRBJ2-2; 7 bases are a match to TRBD1. V dropped 7 bases and J dropped 7; count of bases not matched to a gene: 15. This CDR3 contains 16 residues. The germline CDR1 and CDR2 sequences are MDHEN and SYDVKM. Here the CDR3 DNA reads TGTGCCAGCACCCCCCAGCCCCGGGACAGCATCGGGGAGCTGTTTTTT. Residues: CASTPQPRDSIGELFF.

The rearrangement uses TRBV5-1 and TRBJ2-6, with 7 nucleotides matching TRBD1. The CDR3 length is 15 residues. Losses at the gene ends were 4 bases for V and 4 bases for J; bases not matched to a gene: 5. Germline lookup yields CDR1 SGHRS and CDR2 YFSETQ. CDR3 region: CASSSTGAGANVLTF. The CDR3 DNA sequence: TGCGCCAGCAGCAGTACAGGGGCCGGGGCCAACGTCCTGACTTTC. The full variable domain, its missing parts supplied by reference TRBV5-1 and TRBJ2-6, is KAGVTQTPRYLIKTRGQQVTLSCSPISGHRSVSWYQQTPGQGLQFLFEYFSETQRNKGNFPGRFSGRQFSNSRSEMNVSTLELGDSALYLCASSSTGAGANVLTFGAGSRLTVL.

This clone appeared a single time. The rearrangement uses TRBV6-1 and TRBJ1-5; a weak D match, TRBD1 (6 bases). Germline CDR1 and CDR2: MNHNS and SASEGT. The CDR3 extends over 15 amino acids. DNA of the CDR3: TGTGCGTGTTTTGCAGGGACAATTGGGAATCAGCCCCAGCATTTT. This gives the protein CACFAGTIGNQPQHF.

The table lists this clone with a count of one. This chain joins TRBV9 and TRBJ2-1, with TRBD2 matching over 10 bases. Germline CDR1 and CDR2: SGDLS and YYNGEE. CDR3 length equals 16 residues. The ends lost 0 bases at V and 10 bases at J; junction bases unmatched: 10. The CDR3 DNA follows: TGTGCCAGCAGCGTAGGTCTAGCGGGGGCCCCTAGGGAGCAGTTCTTC. Translated, it gives CASSVGLAGAPREQFF.

This clone was counted only a few times. The chain recombines TRBV10-1 with TRBJ1-1; 7 bases line up with TRBD1. CDR1 WNHNN and CDR2 SYGVQD come from the germline V gene (reference sequence). The CDR3 length is 15 residues. V lost 3 bases and J lost 2; bases outside the gene matches: 6. The CDR3 DNA follows: TGCGCCAGCAGTGATCGACAGGGTGGAAACACTGAAGCTTTCTTT. Translating it yields CASSDRQGGNTEAFF.

This clone came up once. The chain uses TRBV19 and TRBJ2-7; D is undetermined. Germline loops: CDR1 LNHDA, CDR2 SQIVND (reference sequence). The CDR3 runs to 12 residues. V was clipped by 10 bases and J by 5 bases, with 15 bases between them. Written as DNA, the CDR3 is TGTGCCACCCGGACCGAGCTGCACGAGCAGTACTTC. Amino acids: CATRTELHEQYF.

The chain uses TRBV19 and TRBJ1-5, with D possibly TRBD1 on 5 matching bases. The CDR3 loop spans 14 amino acids. The germline gives CDR1 LNHDA, CDR2 SQIVND (reference sequence). V shed 9 bases and J shed 0 bases, with 12 bases lying between them. In DNA form, the CDR3 reads TGTGCCAGCAAGGGGCGATATAGCAATCAGCCCCAGCATTTT. It codes for CASKGRYSNQPQHF. The full variable domain, with the rest looked up from reference TRBV19 and TRBJ1-5, is DGGITQSPKYLFRKEGQNVTLSCEQNLNHDAMYWYRQDPGQGLRLIYYSQIVNDFQKGDIAEGYSVSREKKESFPLTVTSAQKNPTAFYLCASKGRYSNQPQHFGDGTRLSIL.